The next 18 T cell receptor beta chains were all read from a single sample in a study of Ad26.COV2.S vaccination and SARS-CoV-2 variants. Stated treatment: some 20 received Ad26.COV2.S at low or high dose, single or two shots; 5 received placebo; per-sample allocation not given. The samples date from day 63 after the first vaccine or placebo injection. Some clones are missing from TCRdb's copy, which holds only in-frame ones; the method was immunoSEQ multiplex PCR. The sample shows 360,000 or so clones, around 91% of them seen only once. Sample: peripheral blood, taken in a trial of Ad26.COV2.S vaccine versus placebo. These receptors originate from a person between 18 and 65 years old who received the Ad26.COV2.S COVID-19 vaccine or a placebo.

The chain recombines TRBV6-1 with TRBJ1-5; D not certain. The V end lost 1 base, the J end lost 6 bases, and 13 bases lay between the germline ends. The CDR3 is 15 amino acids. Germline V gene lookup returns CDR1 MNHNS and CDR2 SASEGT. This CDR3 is CASSEGPAAGQPQHF. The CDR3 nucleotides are TGTGCCAGCAGTGAAGGCCCGGCCGCAGGTCAGCCCCAGCATTTT.

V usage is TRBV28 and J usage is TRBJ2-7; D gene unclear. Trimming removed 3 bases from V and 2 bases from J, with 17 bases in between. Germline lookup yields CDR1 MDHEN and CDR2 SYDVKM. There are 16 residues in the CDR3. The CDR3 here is CASSLAPDWETYEQYF. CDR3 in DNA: TGTGCCAGCAGTTTGGCTCCCGACTGGGAAACCTACGAGCAGTACTTC.

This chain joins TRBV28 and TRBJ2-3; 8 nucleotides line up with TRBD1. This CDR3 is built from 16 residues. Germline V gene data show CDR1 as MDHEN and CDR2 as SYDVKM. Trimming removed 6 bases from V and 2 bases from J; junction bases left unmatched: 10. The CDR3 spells CASSPGTGWDTDTQYF. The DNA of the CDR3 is TGTGCCAGCAGCCCAGGGACAGGATGGGACACAGATACGCAGTATTTT.

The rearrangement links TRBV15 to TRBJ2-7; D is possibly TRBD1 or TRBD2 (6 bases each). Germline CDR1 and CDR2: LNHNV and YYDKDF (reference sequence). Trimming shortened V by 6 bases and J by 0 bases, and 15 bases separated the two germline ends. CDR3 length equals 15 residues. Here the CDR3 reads CATSPRRDTSYEQYF. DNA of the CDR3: TGTGCCACCAGTCCGAGGCGGGACACCTCCTACGAGCAGTACTTC.

This CDR3 reads CASSPQTSGSLSSYNEQFF. CDR3 nucleotide sequence: TGTGCCAGCAGCCCACAGACTAGCGGGAGTCTCAGTTCCTACAATGAGCAGTTCTTC. This chain connects TRBV7-2 to TRBJ2-1; TRBD2 matches at 12 bases. With V trimmed by 5 bases and J by 1 base, 12 bases remained unmatched. CDR1 SGHTA and CDR2 FQGNSA come from the germline V gene. The CDR3 covers 19 residues.

CDR3 nucleotides: TGTGCCACAGGACAGGGATTTTCACCCCTCCACTTT. Its translation: CATGQGFSPLHF. V and J are TRBV2 and TRBJ1-6, with TRBD1 identical over 8 bases. This CDR3 spans 12 amino acids. Germline assignment: CDR1 SNHLY and CDR2 FYNNEI. Germline trimming cut 10 bases from V and 9 bases from J; bases unmatched to any gene: 5.

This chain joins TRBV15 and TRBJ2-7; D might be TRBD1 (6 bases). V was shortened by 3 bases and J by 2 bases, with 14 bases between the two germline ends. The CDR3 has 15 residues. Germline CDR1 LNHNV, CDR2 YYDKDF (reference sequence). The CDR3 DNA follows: TGTGCCACCAGCAGCCTCCGGGACACCACCTACGAGCAGTACTTC. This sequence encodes CATSSLRDTTYEQYF.

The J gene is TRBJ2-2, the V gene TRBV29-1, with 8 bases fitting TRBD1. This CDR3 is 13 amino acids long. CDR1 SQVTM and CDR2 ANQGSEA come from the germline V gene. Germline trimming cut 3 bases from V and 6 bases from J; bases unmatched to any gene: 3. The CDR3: CSVDRGLAGELFF. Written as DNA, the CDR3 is TGCAGCGTTGACAGGGGGCTGGCCGGGGAGCTGTTTTTT.

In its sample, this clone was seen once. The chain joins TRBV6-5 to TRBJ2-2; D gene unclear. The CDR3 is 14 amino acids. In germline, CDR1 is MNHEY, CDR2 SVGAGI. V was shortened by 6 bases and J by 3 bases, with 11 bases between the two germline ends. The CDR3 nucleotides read TGTGCCAGCAGCCCCCGGCGAGACACCGGGGAGCTGTTTTTT. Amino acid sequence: CASSPRRDTGELFF.

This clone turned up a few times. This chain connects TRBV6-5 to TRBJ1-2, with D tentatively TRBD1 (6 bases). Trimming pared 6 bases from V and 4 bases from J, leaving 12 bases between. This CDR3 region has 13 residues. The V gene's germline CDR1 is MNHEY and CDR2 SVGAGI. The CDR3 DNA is TGTGCCAGCAGATACAGGGCCCCCTATGGCTACACCTTC. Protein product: CASRYRAPYGYTF.

The CDR3 region has the DNA TGTGCCAGCAGCCCCTCAGGGGGCGCTTCCCTCGAGCAGTACTTC. Translation: CASSPSGGASLEQYF. The chain recombines TRBV11-2 with TRBJ2-7; 8 nucleotides align to TRBD1. Per germline, CDR1 SGHAT and CDR2 FQNNGV. Trimming took 5 bases from V and 6 from J; bases not matched to a gene: 12. This CDR3 spans 15 amino acids. Full variable domain (remainder filled in from reference TRBV11-2 and TRBJ2-7): EAGVAQSPRYKIIEKRQSVAFWCNPISGHATLYWYQQILGQGPKLLIQFQNNGVVDDSQLPKDRFSAERLKGVDSTLKIQPAKLEDSAVYLCASSPSGGASLEQYFGPGTRLTVT.

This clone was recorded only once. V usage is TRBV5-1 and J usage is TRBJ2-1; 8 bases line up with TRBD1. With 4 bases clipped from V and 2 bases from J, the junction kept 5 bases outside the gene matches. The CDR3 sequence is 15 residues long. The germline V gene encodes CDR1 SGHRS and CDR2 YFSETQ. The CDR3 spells CASSPKQGAYNEQFF. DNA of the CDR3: TGCGCCAGCAGCCCGAAACAGGGGGCCTACAATGAGCAGTTCTTC.

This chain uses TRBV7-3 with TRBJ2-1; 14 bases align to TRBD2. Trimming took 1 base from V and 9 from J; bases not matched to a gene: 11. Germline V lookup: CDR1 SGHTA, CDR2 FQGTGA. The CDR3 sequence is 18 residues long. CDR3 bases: TGTGCCAGCAGCTTAATCCCGGGACTAGCGGGAGTACTTGTTGAGCAGTTCTTC. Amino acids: CASSLIPGLAGVLVEQFF.

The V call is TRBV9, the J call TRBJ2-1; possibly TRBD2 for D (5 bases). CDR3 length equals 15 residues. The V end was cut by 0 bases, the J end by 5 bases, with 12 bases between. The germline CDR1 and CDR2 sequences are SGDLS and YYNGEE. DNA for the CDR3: TGTGCCAGCAGCGTAGGGTCGGGGTCAGACAATGAGCAGTTCTTC. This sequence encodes CASSVGSGSDNEQFF.

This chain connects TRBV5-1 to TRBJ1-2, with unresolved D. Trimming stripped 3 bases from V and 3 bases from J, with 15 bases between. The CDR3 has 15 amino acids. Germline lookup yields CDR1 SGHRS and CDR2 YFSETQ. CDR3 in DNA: TGCGCCAGCAGCTCTCTCGTAGGGTTATACTATGGCTACACCTTC. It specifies CASSSLVGLYYGYTF.

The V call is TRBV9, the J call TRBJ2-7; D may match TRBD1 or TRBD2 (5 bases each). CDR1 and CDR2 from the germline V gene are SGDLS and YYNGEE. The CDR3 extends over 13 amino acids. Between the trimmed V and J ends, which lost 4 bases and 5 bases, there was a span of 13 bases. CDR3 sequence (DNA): TGTGCCAGCAGCTTTCCTGGGGGAGACGAGCAGTACTTC. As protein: CASSFPGGDEQYF.

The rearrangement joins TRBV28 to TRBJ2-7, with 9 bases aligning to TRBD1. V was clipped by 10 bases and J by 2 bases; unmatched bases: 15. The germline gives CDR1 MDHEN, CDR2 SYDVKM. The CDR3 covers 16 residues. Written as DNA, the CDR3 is TGTGCCACCGGACAGGGGCGGACCCGAAGGGCCTACGAGCAGTACTTC. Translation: CATGQGRTRRAYEQYF.

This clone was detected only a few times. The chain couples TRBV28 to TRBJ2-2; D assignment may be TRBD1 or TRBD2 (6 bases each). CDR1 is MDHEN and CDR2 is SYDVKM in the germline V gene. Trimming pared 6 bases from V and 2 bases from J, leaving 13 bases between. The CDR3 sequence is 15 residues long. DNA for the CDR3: TGTGCCAGCAGCCTTGGGGGGCATAACACCGGGGAGCTGTTTTTT. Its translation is CASSLGGHNTGELFF. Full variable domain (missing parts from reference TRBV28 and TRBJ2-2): DVKVTQSSRYLVKRTGEKVFLECVQDMDHENMFWYRQDPGLGLRLIYFSYDVKMKEKGDIPEGYSVSREKKERFSLILESASTNQTSMYLCASSLGGHNTGELFFGEGSRLTVL.